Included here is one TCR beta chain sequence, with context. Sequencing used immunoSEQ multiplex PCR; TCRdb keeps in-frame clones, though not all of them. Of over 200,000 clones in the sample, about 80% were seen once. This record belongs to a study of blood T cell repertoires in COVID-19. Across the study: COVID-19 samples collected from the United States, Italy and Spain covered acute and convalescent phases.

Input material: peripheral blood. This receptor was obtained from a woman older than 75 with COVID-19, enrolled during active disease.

Here the CDR3 reads CASSQAQGSAFF. The CDR3 bases are TGTGCCAGCAGCCAAGCACAGGGTTCAGCTTTCTTT. This sequence joins TRBV3-1 (or the pseudogene TRBV3-2) and TRBJ1-1; D is possibly TRBD1 (6 bases). This CDR3 spans 12 amino acids. Trimming took off 1 base at V and 10 bases at J, with 10 bases between the two ends. Germline-derived CDR1 and CDR2 are LGHDT and YNNKEL (reference sequence).